These T cell receptor beta chains were read from a single sample in a study of shared clonotypes between healthy human individuals. Profiling relied on immunoSEQ multiplex PCR, and the TCRdb table lists in-frame clones only, not all of them. The repertoire holds 530,000 or so clones, with nearly 80% as singletons. The material sequenced was PBMCs. These receptors came from a middle-aged woman in good health. Some clones in this sample may be carry-over from other donors' samples. The CDR3 runs from the conserved cysteine through the conserved F or W. A D gene is named only where the DNA matches it firmly. Only some rows state a clone size, as once, few, many or a class for expanded clones.

TRBD2	TRBV5-4	TRBJ2-7	.	TGTGCCAGCAGCTTGGAACGGGGGAGGGCCTGGTACGAGCAGTACTTC	CASSLERGRAWYEQYF
.	TRBV29-1	TRBJ1-1	many	TGCAGCGTTCTGGGGGGGGGAAAGAACACTGAAGCTTTCTTT	CSVLGGGKNTEAFF
.	TRBV4-1	TRBJ2-7	.	TGCGCCAGCAGCCAATATCTGGTCAACTCCTACGAGCAGTACTTC	CASSQYLVNSYEQYF
.	TRBV6-6	TRBJ1-5	once	TGTGCCAGCACCGCCGTAAGCAATCAGCCCCTGCATTTT	CASTAVSNQPLHF
.	TRBV5-6	TRBJ2-7	.	TGTGCCAGCAGCTTCGACCAAACCTACGAGCAGTACTTC	CASSFDQTYEQYF
.	TRBV5-1	TRBJ2-5	.	TGCGCCAGCAGCAGATCACCTGGGTGGGAGACCCAGTACTTC	CASSRSPGWETQYF
.	TRBV18	TRBJ2-4	.	TGTGCCAGCTCACTCGGATTATCCGGGAAAAACATTCAGTACTTC	CASSLGLSGKNIQYF
.	TRBV11-2	TRBJ2-7	few	TGTGCCAGCAGCTTAGGCCAGACTAACGAGCAGTACTTC	CASSLGQTNEQYF
.	TRBV14	TRBJ1-5	.	TGTGCCAGCAGCCAGGGAGGAGGGGGTTCAGGGGTTCAGCCCCAGCATTTT	CASSQGGGGSGVQPQHF
.	TRBV2	TRBJ1-3	.	TGTGCCAGCAGTGTGCTGCAGGGTTTGGGAAACACCATATATTTT	CASSVLQGLGNTIYF
TRBD2	TRBV20-1	TRBJ2-7	.	TGCAGTTTAGCGGGTTCCTACGAGCAGTACTTC	CSLAGSYEQYF
.	TRBV23-1	TRBJ1-1	.	TGCGCCAGCGACCCAAAACAACAGGACACTGAAGCTTTCTTT	CASDPKQQDTEAFF
.	TRBV10-3	TRBJ2-1	.	TGTGCCACCAGCGGAACTAGCTTGGGTAGGAATGAGCAGTTCTTC	CATSGTSLGRNEQFF
TRBD1	TRBV19	TRBJ1-5	.	TGTGCCAGTAGTATTTTGTGGACAGGATTCAATCAGCCCCAGCATTTT	CASSILWTGFNQPQHF
TRBD2	TRBV18	TRBJ2-3	.	TGTGCCAGCTCACGCCGTGGGACTAGCGGGGGACACAGCACAGATACGCAGTATTTT	CASSRRGTSGGHSTDTQYF
.	TRBV28	TRBJ1-5	once	TGTGCCAGCAGATCCTTTGGACAGTCCAATCAGCCCCAGCATTTT	CASRSFGQSNQPQHF
.	TRBV28	TRBJ1-5	few	TGTGCCAGCAGCTGGGGGGATTGGGGTCCTTTTAATCAGCCCCAGCATTTT	CASSWGDWGPFNQPQHF
.	TRBV2	TRBJ1-5	few	TGTGCCAGCAGTGAAACGGAGAGCAATCAGCCCCAGCATTTT	CASSETESNQPQHF
TRBD2	TRBV11-1	TRBJ2-3	.	TGTGCCAGCAGCCCATCACTAGCGGGAGGCACAGATACGCAGTATTTT	CASSPSLAGGTDTQYF
TRBD1	TRBV10-1	TRBJ1-1	medium-sized	TGCGCCAGCAGACAGGGGACGAACACTGAAGCTTTCTTT	CASRQGTNTEAFF
TRBD1	TRBV19	TRBJ2-7	.	TGTGCCAGTAGTGCCGGGACAGGGCTATACGAGCAGTACTTC	CASSAGTGLYEQYF
.	TRBV28	TRBJ1-5	.	TGTGCCAGCAGTTTTGAATCGGGGCGGTTAGCCCAGCATTTT	CASSFESGRLAQHF
TRBD1	TRBV27	TRBJ1-1	.	TGTGCCAGCAGTTCAGGACAGGGATGGAGCACTGAAGCTTTCTTT	CASSSGQGWSTEAFF
.	TRBV18	TRBJ2-7	.	TGTGCCAGCTCACCAGCTACCGGGACAACCTACGAGCAGTACTTC	CASSPATGTTYEQYF
.	TRBV11-3	TRBJ2-2	.	TGTGCCAGCAGCTTTCGGGGTTACACCGGGGAGCTGTTTTTT	CASSFRGYTGELFF
.	TRBV25-1	TRBJ2-7	.	TGTGCCAGCAGTGGGTCAGGAGCCCCCTACGAGCAGTACTTC	CASSGSGAPYEQYF
TRBD1	TRBV7-2	TRBJ1-1	medium-sized	TGTGCCAGCAGCTTAGCGGGACAGCACACTGAAGCTTTCTTT	CASSLAGQHTEAFF
.	TRBV27	TRBJ2-7	.	TGTGCCAGCAGTTTAATCGGGGGCTACGAGCAGTACTTC	CASSLIGGYEQYF
.	TRBV6-1	TRBJ2-7	.	TGTGCCAGCAGTTACCACGCCGAGCAGTACTTC	CASSYHAEQYF
TRBD1	TRBV9	TRBJ1-2	.	TGTGCCAGCAGCCGCCGCGGACAGGCGTATGGCTACACCTTC	CASSRRGQAYGYTF
TRBD2	TRBV7-3	TRBJ2-1	.	TGTGCCAGCAGCACCCCACTAGCGGGAGGGGGGAATGAGCAGTTCTTC	CASSTPLAGGGNEQFF
.	TRBV30	TRBJ2-7	.	TGTGCCTGGAGCCGGTACACCCCCTACGAGCAGTACTTC	CAWSRYTPYEQYF
TRBD2	TRBV6-5	TRBJ2-2	.	TGTGCCAGCAGCCAGACCGGGACTAGCACCGGGGAGCTGTTTTTT	CASSQTGTSTGELFF
.	TRBV28	TRBJ1-1	.	TGTGCCAGCAGGTTGGACGCTGAAGCTTTCTTT	CASRLDAEAFF
.	TRBV5-4	TRBJ1-5	.	TGTGCCAGCAGCTTCAGGGTTAATCAGCCCCAGCATTTT	CASSFRVNQPQHF
.	TRBV7-8	TRBJ2-7	once	TGTGCCAGCAGCTCCGTAGGCTCCTACGAGCAGTACTTC	CASSSVGSYEQYF
TRBD1	TRBV19	TRBJ2-1	once	TGTGCCAGTAGTACTGACAGGGGGGTCTACAATGAGCAGTTCTTC	CASSTDRGVYNEQFF
.	TRBV2	TRBJ2-1	.	TGTGCCAGCAGTGGACACAATGAGCAGTTCTTC	CASSGHNEQFF
.	TRBV18	TRBJ2-5	.	TGTGCCAGCTCACCAAGACAGGACCAAGAGACCCAGTACTTC	CASSPRQDQETQYF
.	TRBV9	TRBJ2-1	.	TGTGCCAGCAGCGTCTCAGGGAGTCTTAATGAGCAGTTCTTC	CASSVSGSLNEQFF
.	TRBV27	TRBJ1-1	once	TGTGCCAGCAGTTTATTAGAGGGTACGGGCACTGAAGCTTTCTTT	CASSLLEGTGTEAFF
TRBD2	TRBV7-6	TRBJ2-1	.	TGTGCCAGCAGCTCCTTAGCGGGACCTCACAATGAGCAGTTCTTC	CASSSLAGPHNEQFF
.	TRBV7-2	TRBJ2-5	.	TGTGCCAGCAGCCGACAGCAAGAGACCCAGTACTTC	CASSRQQETQYF
.	TRBV7-2	TRBJ1-2	.	TGTGCCAAAAGGGGGTATCTTAACTATGGCTACACCTTC	CAKRGYLNYGYTF
.	TRBV10-3	TRBJ1-5	few	TGTGCCATCAGTGAAGGCGGTGGAGACGGGCCCCAGCATTTT	CAISEGGGDGPQHF